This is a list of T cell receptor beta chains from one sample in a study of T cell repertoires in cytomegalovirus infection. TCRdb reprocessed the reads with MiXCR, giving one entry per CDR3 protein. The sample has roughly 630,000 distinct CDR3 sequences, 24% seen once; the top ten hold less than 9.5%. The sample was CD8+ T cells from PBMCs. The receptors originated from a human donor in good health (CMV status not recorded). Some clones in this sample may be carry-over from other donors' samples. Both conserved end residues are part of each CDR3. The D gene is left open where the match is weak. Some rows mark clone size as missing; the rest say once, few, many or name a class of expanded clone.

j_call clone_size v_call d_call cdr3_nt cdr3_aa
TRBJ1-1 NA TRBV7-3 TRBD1 TGTGCCAGCAGCGATGACAGGGGGGTCACTGAAGCTTTCTTT CASSDDRGVTEAFF
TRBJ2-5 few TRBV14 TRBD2 TGTGCCAGCAGCCAAGCGGTAGCGGGGCCCGAAGAGACCCAGTACTTC CASSQAVAGPEETQYF
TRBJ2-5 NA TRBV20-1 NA TGCAGTCCATTGCCGGGCGCCGAGACCCAGTACTTC CSPLPGAETQYF
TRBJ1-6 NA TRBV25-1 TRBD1 TGTGCCAGCAGTGGACGGACAGGGGAGGATTCACCCCTCCACTTT CASSGRTGEDSPLHF
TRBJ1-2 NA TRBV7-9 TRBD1 TGTGCCAGCAGCACGAGGACAGGGGTTGGCTACACCTTC CASSTRTGVGYTF
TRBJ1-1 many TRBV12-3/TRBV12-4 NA TGTGCCAGCAGCCCTCCCAGGGACACTGAAGCTTTCTTT CASSPPRDTEAFF
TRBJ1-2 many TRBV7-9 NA TGTGCCAGCAGCTCGCCGGGACACGGCAGAAATTCGAACTATGGCTACACCTTC CASSSPGHGRNSNYGYTF
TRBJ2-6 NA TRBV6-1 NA TGTGCCAGCAGGGGACCGACAACCTCTGGGGCCAACGTCCTGACTTTC CASRGPTTSGANVLTF
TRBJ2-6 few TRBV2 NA TGTGCCAGCAGTGAAGGGGTCTCTGGGGCCAACGTCCTGACTTTC CASSEGVSGANVLTF
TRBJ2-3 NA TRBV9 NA TGTGCCAGCAGCGTTGCTAGAGTTGATTCAGATACGCAGTATTTT CASSVARVDSDTQYF
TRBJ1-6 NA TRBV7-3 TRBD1 TGTGCCAGCAGCTCGACAGGGGGAAATAATTCACCCCTCCACTTT CASSSTGGNNSPLHF
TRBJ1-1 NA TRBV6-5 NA TGTGCCAGCAGTCTTACAGGGAGGGTGAACACTGAAGCTTTCTTT CASSLTGRVNTEAFF
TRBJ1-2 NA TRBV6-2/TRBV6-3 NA TGTGCCAGCAGCAGGGACATCGCCGGTGGTAACTATGGCTACACCTTC CASSRDIAGGNYGYTF
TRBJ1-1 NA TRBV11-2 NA TGTGCCAGCAGCACGCCGGGGGCTAACACTGAAGCTTTCTTT CASSTPGANTEAFF
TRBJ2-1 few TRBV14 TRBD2 TGTGCCAGCAGCTCGCCTCTAGCGGGGGGATACAATGAGCAGTTCTTC CASSSPLAGGYNEQFF
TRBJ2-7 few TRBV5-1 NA TGCGCCAGCAGCCTCGGGACAGGCGAGCGGGGAGAGCAGTACTTC CASSLGTGERGEQYF
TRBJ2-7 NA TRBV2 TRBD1 TGTGCCAGCCAGGACAGGGTCTACGAGCAGTACTTC CASQDRVYEQYF
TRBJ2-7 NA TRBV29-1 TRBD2 TGCAGCGTTCCCCTCGGGGGGGCCGAGCAGTACTTC CSVPLGGAEQYF
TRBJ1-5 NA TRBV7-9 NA TGTGCCAGCAGCTTAGACGGAAGTCAGCCCCAGCATTTT CASSLDGSQPQHF
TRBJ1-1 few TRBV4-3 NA TGCGCCAGCAGCCAAGCTAAGGGCACTGAAGCTTTCTTT CASSQAKGTEAFF
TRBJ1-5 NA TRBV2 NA TGTGCCAGCAGTCACGAGGGGTACAATCAGCCCCAGCATTTT CASSHEGYNQPQHF
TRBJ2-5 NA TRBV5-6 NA TGTGCCAGCAGCTTGGAGCCGGGTAGGCCTCAAGAGACCCAGTACTTC CASSLEPGRPQETQYF